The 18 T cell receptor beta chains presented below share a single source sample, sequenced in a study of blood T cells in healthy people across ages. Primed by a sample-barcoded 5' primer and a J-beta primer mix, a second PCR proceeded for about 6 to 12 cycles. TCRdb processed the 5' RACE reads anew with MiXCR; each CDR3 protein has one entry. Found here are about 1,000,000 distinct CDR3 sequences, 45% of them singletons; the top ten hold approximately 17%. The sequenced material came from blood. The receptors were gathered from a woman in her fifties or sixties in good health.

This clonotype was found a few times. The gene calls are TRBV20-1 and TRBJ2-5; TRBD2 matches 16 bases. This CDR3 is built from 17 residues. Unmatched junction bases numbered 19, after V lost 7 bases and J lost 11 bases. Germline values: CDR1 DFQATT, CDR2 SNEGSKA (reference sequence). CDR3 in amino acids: CSVDTGGLAGGNNEQYF. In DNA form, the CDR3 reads TGCAGTGTTGATACAGGGGGACTAGCGGGAGGGAACAATGAGCAGTACTTC.

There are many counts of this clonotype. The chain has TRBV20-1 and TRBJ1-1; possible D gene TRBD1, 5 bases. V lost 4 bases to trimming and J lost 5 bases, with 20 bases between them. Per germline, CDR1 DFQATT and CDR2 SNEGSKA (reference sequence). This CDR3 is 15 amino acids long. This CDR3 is CSANRGGTRITEAFF. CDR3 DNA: TGCAGTGCTAATCGGGGGGGGACGAGAATAACTGAAGCTTTCTTT.

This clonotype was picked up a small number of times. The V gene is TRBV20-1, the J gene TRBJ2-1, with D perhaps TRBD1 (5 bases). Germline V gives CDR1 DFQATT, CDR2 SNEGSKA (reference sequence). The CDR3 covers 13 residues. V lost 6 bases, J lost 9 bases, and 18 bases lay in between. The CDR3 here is CSAPLVGPCEQFF. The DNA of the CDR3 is TGCAGTGCCCCCCTTGTGGGGCCGTGTGAGCAGTTCTTC.

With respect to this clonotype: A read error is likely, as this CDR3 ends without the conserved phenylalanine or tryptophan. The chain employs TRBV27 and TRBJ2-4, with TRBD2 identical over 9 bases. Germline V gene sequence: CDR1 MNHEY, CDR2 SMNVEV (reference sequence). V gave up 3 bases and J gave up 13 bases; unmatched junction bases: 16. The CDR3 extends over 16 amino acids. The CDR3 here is CASSFVGTSFSREQYL. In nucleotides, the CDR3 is TGTGCCAGCAGTTTCGTGGGGACTAGCTTTTCGAGGGAGCAGTACCTC.

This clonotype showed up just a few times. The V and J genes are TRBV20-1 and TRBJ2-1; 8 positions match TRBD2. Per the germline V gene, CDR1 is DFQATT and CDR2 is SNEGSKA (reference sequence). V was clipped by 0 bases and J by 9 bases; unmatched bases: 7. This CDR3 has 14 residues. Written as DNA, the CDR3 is TGCAGTGCTAGAGATCTAGGACTAGCAATTGAGCAGTTCTTC. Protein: CSARDLGLAIEQFF.

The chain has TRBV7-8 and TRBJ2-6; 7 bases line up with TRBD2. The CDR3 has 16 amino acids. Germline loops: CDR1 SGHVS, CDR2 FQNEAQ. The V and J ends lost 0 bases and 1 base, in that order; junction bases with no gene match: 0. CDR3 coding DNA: TGTGCCAGCAGCTTAGCGCGGGGGTCTGGGGCCAACGTCCTGACTTTC. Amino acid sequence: CASSLARGSGANVLTF.

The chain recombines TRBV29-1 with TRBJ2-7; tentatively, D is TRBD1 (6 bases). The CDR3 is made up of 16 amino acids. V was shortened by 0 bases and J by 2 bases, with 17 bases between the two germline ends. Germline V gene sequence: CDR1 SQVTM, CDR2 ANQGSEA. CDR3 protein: CSVEDRTVQSTYEQYF. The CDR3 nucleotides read TGCAGCGTTGAAGATCGGACAGTCCAATCAACCTACGAGCAGTACTTC.

CDR3 amino acids: CASSLQRERNEQYF. The CDR3 region has the DNA TGTGCCAGCAGCTTACAGCGGGAGAGGAACGAGCAGTACTTC. The gene calls are TRBV7-9 and TRBJ2-7, with 8 bases lining up with TRBD2. The CDR3 spans 14 residues. CDR1 and CDR2 (germline): SEHNR, FQNEAQ (reference sequence). Trimming took 2 bases from V and 5 from J; bases not matched to a gene: 5.

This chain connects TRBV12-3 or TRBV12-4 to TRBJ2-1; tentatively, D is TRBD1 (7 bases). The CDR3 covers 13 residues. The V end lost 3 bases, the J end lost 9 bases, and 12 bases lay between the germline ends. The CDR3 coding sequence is TGTGCCAGCAGTTTGAGGCGGGACAGTGAGCAGTTCTTC. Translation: CASSLRRDSEQFF.

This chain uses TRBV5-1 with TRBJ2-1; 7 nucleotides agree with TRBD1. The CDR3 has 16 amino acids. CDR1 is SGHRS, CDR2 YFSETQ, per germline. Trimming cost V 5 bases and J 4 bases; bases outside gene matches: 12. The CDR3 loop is CASSPQGPPRYNEQFF. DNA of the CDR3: TGCGCCAGCAGTCCACAGGGGCCCCCAAGGTACAATGAGCAGTTCTTC.

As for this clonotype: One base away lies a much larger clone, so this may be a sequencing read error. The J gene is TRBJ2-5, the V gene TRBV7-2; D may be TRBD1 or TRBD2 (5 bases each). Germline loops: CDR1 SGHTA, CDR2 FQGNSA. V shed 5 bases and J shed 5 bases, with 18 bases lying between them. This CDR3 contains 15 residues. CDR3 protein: CASSLGRAVGETQYF. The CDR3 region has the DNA TGTGCCAGCAGCCTGGGACGAGCTGTGGGCGAGACCCAGTACTTC.

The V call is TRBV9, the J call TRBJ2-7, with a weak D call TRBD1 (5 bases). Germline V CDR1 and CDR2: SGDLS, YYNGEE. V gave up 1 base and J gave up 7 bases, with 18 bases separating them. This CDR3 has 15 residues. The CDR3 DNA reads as TGTGCCAGCAGCGTACCGACTGGGGCTGGGGATGAGCAGTACTTC. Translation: CASSVPTGAGDEQYF.

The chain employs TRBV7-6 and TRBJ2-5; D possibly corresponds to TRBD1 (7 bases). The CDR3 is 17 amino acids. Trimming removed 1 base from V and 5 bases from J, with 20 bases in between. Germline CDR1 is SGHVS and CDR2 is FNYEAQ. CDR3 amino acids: CASSLGDQGGVRETQYF. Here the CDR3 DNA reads TGTGCCAGCAGCTTAGGGGACCAGGGGGGCGTTCGGGAGACCCAGTACTTC.

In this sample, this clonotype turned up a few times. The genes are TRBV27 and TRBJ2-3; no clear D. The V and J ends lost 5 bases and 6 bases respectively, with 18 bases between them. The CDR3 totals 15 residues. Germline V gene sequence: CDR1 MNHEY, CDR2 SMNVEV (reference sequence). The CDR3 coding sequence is TGTGCCAGCAGTCCTACTCGCGTTCTAGGGGATACGCAGTATTTT. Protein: CASSPTRVLGDTQYF.

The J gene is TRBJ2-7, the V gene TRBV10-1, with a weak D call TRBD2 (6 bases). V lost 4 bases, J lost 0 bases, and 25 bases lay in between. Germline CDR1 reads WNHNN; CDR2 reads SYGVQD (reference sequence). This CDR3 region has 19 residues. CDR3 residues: CASSGLSGTAFRSSYEQYF. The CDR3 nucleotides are TGCGCCAGCAGTGGCCTCTCCGGGACTGCTTTCCGGAGCTCCTACGAGCAGTACTTC.

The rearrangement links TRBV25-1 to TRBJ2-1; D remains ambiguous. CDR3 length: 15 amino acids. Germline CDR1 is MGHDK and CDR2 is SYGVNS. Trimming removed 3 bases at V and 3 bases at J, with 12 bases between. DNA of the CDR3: TGTGCCAGCAGTGACCGTTACGGCCACTACAATGAGCAGTTCTTC. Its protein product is CASSDRYGHYNEQFF. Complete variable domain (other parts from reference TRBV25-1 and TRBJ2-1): EADIYQTPRYLVIGTGKKITLECSQTMGHDKMYWYQQDPGMELHLIHYSYGVNSTEKGDLSSESTVSRIRTEHFPLTLESARPSHTSQYLCASSDRYGHYNEQFFGPGTRLTVL.

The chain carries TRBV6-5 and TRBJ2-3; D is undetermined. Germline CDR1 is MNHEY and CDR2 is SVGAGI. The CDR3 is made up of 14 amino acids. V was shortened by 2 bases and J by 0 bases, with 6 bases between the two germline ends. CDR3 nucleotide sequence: TGTGCCAGCAGTTACATGGAAAGCACAGATACGCAGTATTTT. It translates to CASSYMESTDTQYF.

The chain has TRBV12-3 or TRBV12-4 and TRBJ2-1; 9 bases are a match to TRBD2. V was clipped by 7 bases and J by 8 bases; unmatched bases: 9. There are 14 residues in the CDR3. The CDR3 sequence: CASTGTSFLYEQFF. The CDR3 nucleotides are TGTGCCAGCACTGGGACTAGCTTTTTATATGAGCAGTTCTTC.